Listed here are 3 T cell receptor beta chains from one sample, sequenced in a study of blood T cell repertoires in COVID-19. Sequencing was performed with immunoSEQ multiplex PCR; in TCRdb, only in-frame clones are kept and a portion is missing. The sample has under 200,000 clones; approximately 84% are singletons. The material sequenced was peripheral blood. These receptors were collected from a young man with active or convalescent COVID-19.

The gene calls are TRBV4-2 and TRBJ2-1, with 9 bases identical to TRBD2. Germline-derived CDR1 and CDR2 are LGHNA and YNFKEQ. J was trimmed by 4 bases and V by 1 base; bases with no gene match: 5. This CDR3 contains 16 residues. The CDR3 sequence: CASSQALAGYYNEQFF. The CDR3 DNA sequence: TGTGCCAGCAGCCAAGCTCTAGCGGGGTATTACAATGAGCAGTTCTTC.

Ten or more counts support this clone. The rearrangement uses TRBV5-1 and TRBJ2-7; 8 bases match TRBD2. The ends lost 5 bases at V and 3 bases at J; junction bases unmatched: 10. The V gene's germline CDR1 is SGHRS and CDR2 YFSETQ. The CDR3 is 15 amino acids. The CDR3 nucleotides read TGCGCCAGCAGAAGCGGGAGTTATGCCCGCTACGAGCAGTACTTC. Its translation is CASRSGSYARYEQYF.

The CDR3, as DNA: TGTGCCACCAGCAGAGACCCTAGCGGTGGTGGCACAGATACGCAGTATTTT. Its translation: CATSRDPSGGGTDTQYF. The V gene is TRBV15, the J gene TRBJ2-3; 7 nucleotides align to TRBD2. The CDR3 runs 17 residues. V dropped 0 bases and J dropped 1; count of bases not matched to a gene: 7. Germline V gene data show CDR1 as LNHNV and CDR2 as YYDKDF (reference sequence).